Sequencing of this T cell receptor (beta chain) was carried out in a study of T cell responses to AZD1222 COVID-19 vaccine. Study in general: Researchers grouped second doses given at about 4 or about 12 weeks into one pool. Study-wide results and caveats: Just a handful of people given AZD1222 tested seropositive at baseline.

On this clone: Its antigen is not known.

TCRdb's table, derived via immunoSEQ multiplex PCR, lists solely in-frame clones and lacks some. The data show 90,000 to 130,000 clones, 84% seen once. The specimen comprised peripheral blood, sampled on day 0 of AZD1222 vaccination. The sequence was obtained from an adult in good health.

The CDR3 protein is CASSGGQGAWNTEAFF. In nucleotides, the CDR3 is TGTGCCAGCAGCGGTGGACAGGGGGCTTGGAACACTGAAGCTTTCTTT. The chain is built from TRBV5-8 and TRBJ1-1; TRBD1 agrees at 11 bases. CDR3 length: 16 amino acids. The germline V gene has CDR1 SGHTS and CDR2 YDEGEE. V gave up 4 bases and J gave up 1 base; unmatched junction bases: 6.